By frequency in the sample, the clone carrying this T cell receptor beta chain is medium-sized (0.01 to 0.1%). Each patient went into thyroid surgery without having received any treatment. This entry comes from a study of metastatic and nonmetastatic thyroid tumors. Study-wide context: Repertoires of blood and of tissue (tumor or nodule) from malignant and benign thyroid patients were compared.

Germline lookup yields CDR1 SGHRS and CDR2 YFSETQ. The CDR3 covers 14 residues. Unmatched junction bases numbered 4, after V lost 4 bases and J lost 4 bases. TCRdb re-called the PCR reads with MiXCR. The sample yields about 8,400 clones, 31% seen once. The chain uses TRBV5-1 and TRBJ1-2, with 10 nucleotides matching TRBD1. Specimen: tumor tissue. The sequence was obtained from a female donor with papillary thyroid cancer or a benign thyroid nodule (not recorded which). Some clones in this sample may be carry-over from other donors' samples. Written as DNA, the CDR3 is TGCGCCAGCAGCCAGGGACAGGGGTTCTATGGCTACACCTTC. This gives the protein CASSQGQGFYGYTF.